This record concerns one T cell receptor (beta chain) sequence. This record belongs to a study of radiotherapy plus CTLA-4 blockade in lung cancer. There are 15 residues in the CDR3. CDR1 is SGHNT, CDR2 YYREEE, per germline (reference sequence). V lost 4 bases to trimming and J lost 6 bases, with 17 bases between them. The assay was immunoSEQ multiplex PCR, and TCRdb's table has in-frame clones only and misses some. Here the sample spans approximately 39,000 clones, over 55% being singletons. The chain combines TRBV5-4 with TRBJ2-4; D is perhaps TRBD1 (5 bases). The clonotype was recovered from a human donor with non-small cell lung cancer who had stable disease on radiotherapy plus ipilimumab. Source: peripheral blood, taken from a patient treated with radiotherapy plus ipilimumab. The CDR3 reads CASSPTLDSINIQYF. CDR3 nucleotides: TGTGCCAGCAGCCCGACCTTAGACAGCATAAACATTCAGTACTTC.